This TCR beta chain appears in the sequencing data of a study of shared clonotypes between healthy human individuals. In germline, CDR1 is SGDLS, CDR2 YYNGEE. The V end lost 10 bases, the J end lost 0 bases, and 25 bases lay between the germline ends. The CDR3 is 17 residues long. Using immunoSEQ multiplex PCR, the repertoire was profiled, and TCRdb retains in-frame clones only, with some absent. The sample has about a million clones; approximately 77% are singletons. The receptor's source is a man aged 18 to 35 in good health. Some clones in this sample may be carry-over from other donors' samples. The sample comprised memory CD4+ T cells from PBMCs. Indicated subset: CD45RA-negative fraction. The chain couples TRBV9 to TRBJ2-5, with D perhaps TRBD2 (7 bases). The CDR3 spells CARRVGGGRGYQETQYF. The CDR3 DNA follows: TGTGCCCGCCGCGTCGGGGGCGGGCGGGGGTACCAAGAGACCCAGTACTTC. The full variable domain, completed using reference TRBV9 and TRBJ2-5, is DSGVTQTPKHLITATGQRVTLRCSPRSGDLSVYWYQQSLDQGLQFLIQYYNGEERAKGNILERFSAQQFPDLHSELNLSSLELGDSALYFCARRVGGGRGYQETQYFGPGTRLLVL.